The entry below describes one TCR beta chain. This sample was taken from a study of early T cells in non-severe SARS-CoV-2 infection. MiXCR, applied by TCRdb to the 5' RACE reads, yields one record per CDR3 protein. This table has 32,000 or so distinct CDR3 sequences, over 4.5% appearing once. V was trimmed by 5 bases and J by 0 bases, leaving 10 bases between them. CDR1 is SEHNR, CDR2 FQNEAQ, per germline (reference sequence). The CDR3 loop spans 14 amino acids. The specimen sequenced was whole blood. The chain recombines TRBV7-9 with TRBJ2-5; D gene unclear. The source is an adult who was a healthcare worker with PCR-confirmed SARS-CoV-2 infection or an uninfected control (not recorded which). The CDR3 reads CASSPDRYQETQYF. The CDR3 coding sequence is TGTGCCAGCAGCCCGGATAGATACCAAGAGACCCAGTACTTC.